Sequencing of this T cell receptor (beta chain) was carried out in a study of blood T cell repertoires in COVID-19. Study context: From the United States, Italy and Spain came samples of acute and convalescent COVID-19.

A single count supports this clone. The V and J ends lost 2 bases and 0 bases respectively, with 11 bases between them. Germline-derived CDR1 and CDR2 are SGHNT and YYREEE (reference sequence). The CDR3 length is 15 residues. As processed by the authors: For nucleated cells, counts were estimated from reference gene primer amplification. Sequencing used immunoSEQ multiplex PCR; TCRdb keeps in-frame clones, though not all of them. V, J and clone size are taken as reported in that table, and D and trimming were inferred from the DNA itself. The sample lists 250,000 to 300,000 clones; 80% to 90% were seen once.

The receptor was derived from a woman between 70 and 85 years old with acute or convalescent COVID-19. Sequences were obtained from peripheral blood. This chain uses TRBV5-4 with TRBJ1-1, with D unresolved. CDR3 sequence (DNA): TGTGCCAGCAGCTTTGAGAGATCAATGAACACTGAAGCTTTCTTT. Protein: CASSFERSMNTEAFF.